What follows are 10 T cell receptor beta chains derived from one specimen sequenced in a study of technical replicates of blood from several donors. TCRdb keeps only in-frame clones here, not all; method: immunoSEQ multiplex PCR. The repertoire includes 83,000 or so clones, approximately 92% of them detected once, and more than 0.2% sits in the top ten. Sample: T cells isolated from PBMCs. The source of these receptors is a human donor in good health.

The chain uses TRBV7-9 and TRBJ2-1; the D gene is possibly TRBD1 (6 bases). Germline assignment: CDR1 SEHNR and CDR2 FQNEAQ (reference sequence). The ends were cut back, 5 bases at V and 5 bases at J, with 19 bases in the middle. This CDR3 has 16 residues. The CDR3 DNA follows: TGTGCCAGCAGCCTCGGGACACTCACCCTTGACAATGAGCAGTTCTTC. Its translation: CASSLGTLTLDNEQFF.

This chain connects TRBV2 to TRBJ1-5; 10 positions match TRBD1. In germline, CDR1 is SNHLY, CDR2 FYNNEI. V shed 6 bases and J 3 bases; nucleotides not matched to a gene: 14. This CDR3 has 18 amino acids. The CDR3 loop is CASSSHRTGGFVNQPQHF. In DNA, the CDR3 is TGTGCCAGCAGCTCCCACCGGACAGGGGGATTTGTCAATCAGCCCCAGCATTTT. Together with reference TRBV2 and TRBJ1-5, the CDR3 gives the full variable domain: EPEVTQTPSHQVTQMGQEVILRCVPISNHLYFYWYRQILGQKVEFLVSFYNNEISEKSEIFDDQFSVERPDGSNFTLKIRSTKLEDSAMYFCASSSHRTGGFVNQPQHFGDGTRLSIL.

This clone occurred once. The gene calls are TRBV7-9 and TRBJ2-7; TRBD2 matches at 12 bases. Trimming cost V 1 base and J 2 bases; bases outside gene matches: 3. Germline loops: CDR1 SEHNR, CDR2 FQNEAQ (reference sequence). The CDR3 covers 16 residues. The CDR3 loop is CASSLGTSGTTYEQYF. The CDR3 bases are TGTGCCAGCAGCTTAGGGACTAGCGGGACCACCTACGAGCAGTACTTC.

The chain carries TRBV5-1 and TRBJ2-3, with 11 bases lining up with TRBD1. The CDR3 extends over 15 amino acids. Per germline, CDR1 SGHRS and CDR2 YFSETQ. V trimming: 2 bases; J trimming: 5 bases; junction bases outside the gene matches: 4. The CDR3 region has the DNA TGCGCCAGCAGCTTACGGGACAGGGGGTTAGATACGCAGTATTTT. This translates into CASSLRDRGLDTQYF.

Worth noting for this clone: The same CDR3 can be traced to other DNA sequences in this sample. The genes are TRBV5-1 and TRBJ2-3; D is ambiguous. CDR1 SGHRS and CDR2 YFSETQ come from the germline V gene. V was cut by 0 bases and J by 5 bases, with 4 bases left in between. The CDR3 loop spans 12 amino acids. This CDR3 reads CASSLAGDTQYF. The CDR3 DNA reads TGCGCCAGCAGCTTGGCCGGAGATACGCAGTATTTT. Full variable domain (outside the CDR3, taken from reference TRBV5-1 and TRBJ2-3): KAGVTQTPRYLIKTRGQQVTLSCSPISGHRSVSWYQQTPGQGLQFLFEYFSETQRNKGNFPGRFSGRQFSNSRSEMNVSTLELGDSALYLCASSLAGDTQYFGPGTRLTVL.

J is TRBJ2-2 and V is TRBV29-1, with 11 bases identical to TRBD2. V shed 7 bases and J 5 bases; nucleotides not matched to a gene: 3. Germline V gene data show CDR1 as SQVTM and CDR2 as ANQGSEA. The CDR3 is 13 amino acids. The CDR3 loop reads CSASGRWTGELFF. The CDR3 DNA reads TGCAGCGCTAGCGGGAGGTGGACCGGGGAGCTGTTTTTT.

The gene calls are TRBV10-1 and TRBJ2-7; maybe TRBD2 (5 bases). The CDR3 length is 15 residues. Germline lookup yields CDR1 WNHNN and CDR2 SYGVQD (reference sequence). V dropped 4 bases and J dropped 1 base, with 14 bases sitting between them. The CDR3 bases are TGCGCCAGCAGTGGTCGCCGGGGTGGTTCCTACGAGCAGTACTTC. Its translation is CASSGRRGGSYEQYF.

The V call is TRBV4-1, the J call TRBJ1-2; D is undetermined. The germline V gene encodes CDR1 MGHRA and CDR2 YSYEKL. V shed 1 base and J shed 4 bases, with 10 bases lying between them. CDR3 size: 14 residues. The CDR3 DNA follows: TGCGCCAGCAGCCAAGGTGAGGGAGTCTATGGCTACACCTTC. It translates to CASSQGEGVYGYTF.

V gene TRBV28 combines with J gene TRBJ1-2; 10 bases match TRBD1. The CDR3 loop spans 15 amino acids. Germline CDR1 and CDR2: MDHEN and SYDVKM. The ends lost 5 bases at V and 4 bases at J; junction bases unmatched: 7. The CDR3 DNA follows: TGTGCCAGCAGTCAGGGACAGGGGCTACCCTATGGCTACACCTTC. This encodes CASSQGQGLPYGYTF.

The chain carries TRBV19 and TRBJ1-2, with D possibly matching TRBD1 (5 bases). This CDR3 region has 18 residues. V dropped 6 bases and J dropped 3 bases, with 26 bases sitting between them. From germline, CDR1 is LNHDA and CDR2 SQIVND (reference sequence). CDR3 loop: CASRAGVYRGEKDYGYTF. CDR3 nucleotides: TGTGCCAGTAGGGCGGGGGTCTATCGGGGGGAGAAGGACTATGGCTACACCTTC.